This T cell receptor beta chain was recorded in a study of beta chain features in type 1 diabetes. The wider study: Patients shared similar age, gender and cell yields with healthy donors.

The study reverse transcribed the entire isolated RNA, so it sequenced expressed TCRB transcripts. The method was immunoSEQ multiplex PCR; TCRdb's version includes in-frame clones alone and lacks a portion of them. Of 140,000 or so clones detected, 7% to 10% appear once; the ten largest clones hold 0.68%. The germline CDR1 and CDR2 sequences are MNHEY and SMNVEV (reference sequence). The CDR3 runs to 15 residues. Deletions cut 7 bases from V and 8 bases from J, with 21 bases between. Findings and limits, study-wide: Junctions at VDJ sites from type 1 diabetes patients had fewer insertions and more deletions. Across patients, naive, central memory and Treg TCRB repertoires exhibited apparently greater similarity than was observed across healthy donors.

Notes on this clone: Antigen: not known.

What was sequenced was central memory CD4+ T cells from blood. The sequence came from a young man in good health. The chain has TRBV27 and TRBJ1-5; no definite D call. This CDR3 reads CASTTGRARVEPQHF. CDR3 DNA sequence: TGTGCCAGCACCACCGGGAGGGCGCGAGTCGAGCCCCAGCATTTT.